Below, 8 T cell receptor beta chains from the same sample are listed, as sequenced in a study of CD8+ T cells in alopecia areata. Specified treatment: oral pan-JAK inhibitor, 5-10 mg twice daily. Extracted from the samples, RNA was reverse transcribed into cDNA to serve as the sequencing template. Generated by immunoSEQ multiplex PCR, the TCRdb table keeps only in-frame clones and is missing some. Of hundreds of thousands of clones listed, over 45% are singletons. Sequenced here: CD4+ T cells sorted from blood, sampled at week 24, from a patient treated with tofacitinib. These receptors were collected from a human donor with alopecia areata.

The chain employs TRBV29-1 and TRBJ2-1; D unclear. Germline CDR1 and CDR2: SQVTM and ANQGSEA. The CDR3 spans 15 residues. V was trimmed by 1 base and J by 2 bases, leaving 12 bases between them. The CDR3 DNA is TGCAGCGTTGAAGCCCCCCGTCGGACCTACAATGAGCAGTTCTTC. It specifies CSVEAPRRTYNEQFF.

The chain carries TRBV7-9 and TRBJ2-1, with 9 bases lining up with TRBD1. The V segment lost 3 bases and the J segment 5 bases; nucleotides outside the gene matches: 5. This CDR3 is 15 amino acids long. Per germline, CDR1 SEHNR and CDR2 FQNEAQ (reference sequence). This CDR3 reads CASSFNRGLDNEQFF. The CDR3 nucleotides are TGTGCCAGCAGCTTCAACAGGGGGCTGGACAATGAGCAGTTCTTC.

The genes are TRBV27 and TRBJ1-2; D perhaps matches TRBD1 (5 bases). V was trimmed by 2 bases and J by 5 bases, leaving 18 bases between them. CDR3 length: 16 amino acids. Germline lookup yields CDR1 MNHEY and CDR2 SMNVEV (reference sequence). CDR3: CASSLTTWPGTYGYTF. In DNA form, the CDR3 reads TGTGCCAGCAGTTTAACTACGTGGCCTGGGACGTATGGCTACACCTTC.

The chain uses TRBV4-2 and TRBJ1-1; 9 bases are a match to TRBD1. Trimming at V came to 3 bases and at J to 1 base, leaving 9 bases not matched to a gene. The CDR3 sequence is 17 residues long. Germline V lookup: CDR1 LGHNA, CDR2 YNFKEQ. DNA of the CDR3: TGTGCCAGCAGCCAGCACTTTTTGGGACAGGGGAACACTGAAGCTTTCTTT. Its protein is CASSQHFLGQGNTEAFF.

This chain connects TRBV19 to TRBJ1-1, with a tentative D call TRBD1 (6 bases). Trimming cost V 7 bases and J 5 bases, with 14 bases left between them. From germline, CDR1 is LNHDA and CDR2 SQIVND (reference sequence). The CDR3 spans 13 residues. This CDR3 reads CASTSQGWTEAFF. Here the CDR3 DNA reads TGTGCCAGTACTTCACAGGGTTGGACTGAAGCTTTCTTT.

This clone was picked up a small number of times. The chain uses TRBV19 and TRBJ1-1; 8 bases fit TRBD1. Trimming at V came to 3 bases and at J to 1 base, leaving 7 bases not matched to a gene. The CDR3 has 16 amino acids. Germline values: CDR1 LNHDA, CDR2 SQIVND (reference sequence). The CDR3 sequence is CASSIYGQGTNTEAFF. The CDR3 DNA reads TGTGCCAGTAGTATCTACGGACAGGGAACGAACACTGAAGCTTTCTTT.

This clone turned up a few times. The CDR3 here is CASSYRGAGETLHF. CDR3 in DNA: TGTGCCAGCAGTTACAGAGGGGCCGGCGAAACCCTCCACTTT. The chain employs TRBV6-5 and TRBJ1-6; D may be TRBD1 (5 bases). There are 14 residues in the CDR3. The germline V and J ends were trimmed by 2 bases and 14 bases, with 16 bases remaining between them. CDR1 is MNHEY and CDR2 is SVGAGI in the germline V gene.

This clone has a handful of counts. The chain has TRBV28 and TRBJ1-1; no definite D call. Germline CDR1 and CDR2: MDHEN and SYDVKM. The CDR3 is made up of 13 amino acids. V was cut by 3 bases and J by 8 bases, with 13 bases left in between. CDR3 DNA: TGTGCCAGCAGTTTCCTGACCCCCCCAGAAGCTTTCTTT. It encodes CASSFLTPPEAFF.